This TCR beta chain was recorded in a study of T cells in lung cancer brain metastases. Study-wide background: Median interval between primary and brain metastasis samples was approximately a year. Findings and caveats of the study: The analysis could not control for preoperative corticosteroids affecting T cell infiltration in brain metastases.

The CDR3 has 15 residues. V was cut by 3 bases and J by 6 bases, with 18 bases left in between. Germline V gene lookup returns CDR1 MNHEY and CDR2 SMNVEV (reference sequence). Remarks on this clone: What it recognizes is unknown.

Clones were read by immunoSEQ multiplex PCR, and TCRdb kept only the in-frame ones, dropping some. The repertoire consists of several thousand clones, with approximately 81% occurring once and the leading ten covering about 9.1%. Patients with a history of multiple malignancies were excluded. The sample was tumor tissue from a brain metastasis. V gene TRBV27 combines with J gene TRBJ2-7; D might be TRBD1 (5 bases). The clonotype comes from a woman between 45 and 65 years old with non-small cell lung cancer that had spread to the brain. CDR3 DNA sequence: TGTGCCAGCAGTTTGATCCAGGGAAGTATCCGCGAGCAGTACTTC. It yields the protein CASSLIQGSIREQYF.